The 22 T cell receptor beta chains below were found in one sample sequenced in a study of naive and memory T cell subsets. Treatment in this sample: skin biopsy from PPD injection site in Mantoux-positive individual. The library had UMIs added by 3' ligation of an oligonucleotide to TCR cDNA. Four PCR rounds used nested alpha and beta constant region primers plus the SP2 primer. TCRdb re-derived calls from the UMI-ligation and nested PCR reads in MiXCR, one entry per CDR3 protein. The sample has more than 30,000 distinct CDR3 sequences, roughly 6.6% seen once. The source was skin, collected from a tuberculin skin test site. Receptors originate from an adult in good health.

In this sample, this clonotype turned up a few times. The chain links TRBV4-2 to TRBJ2-1; D is uncertain. Germline V gives CDR1 LGHNA, CDR2 YNFKEQ. The germline V and J ends were trimmed by 5 bases and 7 bases, with 9 bases remaining between them. The CDR3 spans 12 residues. CDR3 sequence: CASSYDGNEQFF. CDR3 sequence (DNA): TGTGCCAGCAGCTACGATGGGAATGAGCAGTTCTTC.

This clonotype was seen repeatedly, ten times or more. This chain joins TRBV13 and TRBJ1-1, with D perhaps TRBD1 (6 bases). V was cut by 5 bases and J by 1 base, with 8 bases left in between. Germline lookup yields CDR1 PRHDT and CDR2 FYEKMQ (reference sequence). The CDR3 is 13 amino acids. The CDR3 here is CASSRGGNTEAFF. The CDR3 DNA follows: TGTGCCAGCAGCCGAGGGGGGAACACTGAAGCTTTCTTT.

This clonotype was counted many times. This chain uses TRBV5-8 with TRBJ2-4, with D unresolved. Trimming stripped 0 bases from V and 4 bases from J, with 8 bases between. This CDR3 spans 14 amino acids. Looked up from germline, CDR1 is SGHTS and CDR2 is YDEGEE. Here the CDR3 DNA reads TGTGCCAGCAGCTTGGGGCTAGGAAAAAACATTCAGTACTTC. The encoded protein is CASSLGLGKNIQYF.

This clonotype appeared many times. The chain couples TRBV2 to TRBJ1-6; 7 bases fit TRBD1. There are 15 residues in the CDR3. The junction had 9 bases not matched to a gene; V was cut back by 5 bases and J by 8 bases. Looked up from germline, CDR1 is SNHLY and CDR2 is FYNNEI. The chain's CDR3 is CASSTMDRIDSPLHF. Written as DNA, the CDR3 is TGTGCCAGCAGTACTATGGACAGGATCGATTCACCCCTCCACTTT. The full variable domain, completed using reference TRBV2 and TRBJ1-6, is EPEVTQTPSHQVTQMGQEVILRCVPISNHLYFYWYRQILGQKVEFLVSFYNNEISEKSEIFDDQFSVERPDGSNFTLKIRSTKLEDSAMYFCASSTMDRIDSPLHFGNGTRLTVT.

This clonotype was detected ten times or more. The chain joins TRBV5-1 to TRBJ2-7, with D perhaps assigned TRBD1 or TRBD2 (5 bases each). V lost 9 bases and J lost 2, with 18 bases in between. The CDR3 covers 14 residues. CDR1 and CDR2 (germline): SGHRS, YFSETQ. The CDR3 loop is CAIMYSGPTYEQYF. For the CDR3, the DNA is TGCGCCATTATGTATTCGGGGCCGACCTACGAGCAGTACTTC.

This clonotype has ten or more counts. The chain combines TRBV5-4 with TRBJ2-1, with 12 bases fitting TRBD2. The CDR3 has 14 residues. Trimming removed 9 bases from V and 4 bases from J; junction bases left unmatched: 5. The germline CDR1 and CDR2 sequences are SGHNT and YYREEE (reference sequence). The CDR3 is CAISSGGDYNEQFF. The CDR3 DNA sequence: TGTGCCATCTCTAGCGGGGGGGATTACAATGAGCAGTTCTTC.

The CDR3 loop reads CASSWNSGEETQYF. CDR3 DNA: TGTGCCAGCAGCTGGAATAGCGGGGAAGAGACCCAGTACTTC. The chain links TRBV3-1 to TRBJ2-5, with 8 bases fitting TRBD2. The germline gives CDR1 LGHDT, CDR2 YNNKEL (reference sequence). There are 14 residues in the CDR3. V trimming: 5 bases; J trimming: 3 bases; junction bases outside the gene matches: 5.

This clonotype was seen only a few times. This sequence joins TRBV27 and TRBJ1-2; D call uncertain. Trimming shortened V by 8 bases and J by 4 bases, and 14 bases separated the two germline ends. The germline CDR1 and CDR2 sequences are MNHEY and SMNVEV (reference sequence). The length of the CDR3 is 13 residues. The CDR3 reads CASGVEEGYGYTF. The CDR3 nucleotides read TGTGCCAGCGGAGTCGAGGAGGGCTATGGCTACACCTTC.

In its sample, this clonotype was seen a few times. V usage is TRBV6-4 and J usage is TRBJ1-1; D not resolved. This CDR3 has 11 residues. The V end was cut by 4 bases, the J end by 11 bases, with 11 bases between. The germline V gene has CDR1 MRHNA and CDR2 SNTAGT. CDR3: CASSAPRDAFF. The CDR3 nucleotides are TGTGCCAGCAGTGCCCCACGGGATGCTTTCTTT.

Many counts were recorded for this clonotype. The J gene is TRBJ2-3, the V gene TRBV20-1; 10 nucleotides line up with TRBD2. Germline V gene data show CDR1 as DFQATT and CDR2 as SNEGSKA (reference sequence). The J segment lost 5 bases and the V segment lost 1 base, leaving 3 bases of the junction unmatched. The CDR3 is 14 amino acids. The CDR3 spells CSARATSGVDTQYF. CDR3 nucleotide sequence: TGCAGTGCTAGAGCAACTAGCGGGGTAGATACGCAGTATTTT.

Many counts were recorded for this clonotype. The chain links TRBV18 to TRBJ1-2; TRBD1 matches at 8 bases. J lost 6 bases, V lost 3 bases, and 6 bases had no gene match. This CDR3 contains 14 residues. Per germline, CDR1 KGHSH and CDR2 LQKENI. The CDR3, as DNA: TGTGCCAGCTCACCTCAGGGGGCATCCAATGGCTACACCTTC. Translating gives CASSPQGASNGYTF. The whole variable domain, filled in from reference TRBV18 and TRBJ1-2, reads NAGVMQNPRHLVRRRGQEARLRCSPMKGHSHVYWYRQLPEEGLKFMVYLQKENIIDESGMPKERFSAEFPKEGPSILRIQQVVRGDSAAYFCASSPQGASNGYTFGSGTRLTVV.

V usage is TRBV12-3 or TRBV12-4 and J usage is TRBJ2-1; D unclear. The CDR3 is made up of 14 amino acids. Trimming left V 1 base short and J 6 bases short, with 10 bases between. Written as DNA, the CDR3 is TGTGCCAGCAGTTTAGAGGCAGGTTTCAATGAGCAGTTCTTC. This gives the protein CASSLEAGFNEQFF.

This clonotype was seen at least ten times. The J gene is TRBJ2-7, the V gene TRBV5-8; D is undetermined. V dropped 3 bases and J dropped 4 bases, with 17 bases sitting between them. This CDR3 is 15 amino acids long. Germline loops: CDR1 SGHTS, CDR2 YDEGEE. The CDR3 bases are TGTGCCAGCAGCTCCTTTGATTATTCCCCTTACGAGCAGTACTTC. It translates to CASSSFDYSPYEQYF.

This clonotype was observed a handful of times. This rearrangement joins TRBV6-2 or TRBV6-3 to TRBJ1-1; 8 nucleotides agree with TRBD1. Germline CDR1 reads MNHEY; CDR2 reads SVGEGT. The V and J ends lost 0 bases and 1 base, in that order; junction bases with no gene match: 4. This CDR3 region has 16 residues. The CDR3 loop is CASSYSFGTGNTEAFF. Written as DNA, the CDR3 is TGTGCCAGCAGTTACTCTTTCGGGACAGGGAACACTGAAGCTTTCTTT.

This clonotype showed up many times. The rearrangement links TRBV6-2 or TRBV6-3 to TRBJ2-7; 8 bases fit TRBD2. The CDR3 consists of 17 residues. The J segment lost 0 bases and the V segment lost 2 bases, leaving 9 bases of the junction unmatched. CDR1 and CDR2 from the germline V gene are MNHEY and SVGEGT. DNA for the CDR3: TGTGCCAGCAGTTACCGATCTAGCGGGTCGTACTCCTACGAGCAGTACTTC. Protein: CASSYRSSGSYSYEQYF.

This clonotype came up a few times. The chain uses TRBV6-6 and TRBJ2-3, with unresolved D. CDR3 length: 14 amino acids. Trimming removed 7 bases at V and 0 bases at J, with 11 bases between. CDR1 and CDR2 from the germline V gene are MNHNY and SVGAGI (reference sequence). This chain's CDR3 is CASTPHVSTDTQYF. The CDR3 region has the DNA TGTGCCAGCACCCCTCACGTTAGCACAGATACGCAGTATTTT.

This clonotype turned up a few times. This chain links TRBV7-9 with TRBJ2-7; 11 bases agree with TRBD1. Trimming took 1 base from V and 9 from J; bases not matched to a gene: 2. Per the germline V gene, CDR1 is SEHNR and CDR2 is FQNEAQ (reference sequence). The CDR3 contains 13 residues. DNA of the CDR3: TGTGCCAGCAGCTTAGGGGACAGGGGGAGGCAGTACTTC. It codes for CASSLGDRGRQYF.

This clonotype was seen at least ten times. CDR3 in DNA: TGCGCCAGCAGCCCCACGCGAGGGGGAACCGCCGGGCGCTCCTACGAGCAGTACTTC. It codes for CASSPTRGGTAGRSYEQYF. The V call is TRBV4-1, the J call TRBJ2-7; D perhaps matches TRBD1 (6 bases). With 4 bases removed from V and 0 bases from J, the gap between germline ends came to 25 bases. The CDR3 covers 19 residues. Germline V gives CDR1 MGHRA, CDR2 YSYEKL.

This clonotype came up many times. The genes are TRBV19 and TRBJ2-3; D is uncertain. Germline V gives CDR1 LNHDA, CDR2 SQIVND (reference sequence). This CDR3 is 12 amino acids long. Trimming cost V 3 bases and J 3 bases, with 4 bases left between them. Here the CDR3 DNA reads TGTGCCAGTAGTATGAGGACAGATACGCAGTATTTT. Translating it yields CASSMRTDTQYF.

This clonotype has more than one count but fewer than ten. This chain connects TRBV10-1 to TRBJ1-1; the D is unclear. Germline values: CDR1 WNHNN, CDR2 SYGVQD (reference sequence). Trimming stripped 3 bases from V and 1 base from J, with 9 bases between. The CDR3 loop spans 14 amino acids. The CDR3 protein is CASSDYRANTEAFF. The CDR3 coding sequence is TGCGCCAGCAGTGATTACCGTGCGAACACTGAAGCTTTCTTT.

This clonotype came up many times. This sequence joins TRBV19 and TRBJ1-5; D ambiguous. The germline V gene encodes CDR1 LNHDA and CDR2 SQIVND (reference sequence). V was shortened by 5 bases and J by 3 bases, with 17 bases between the two germline ends. This CDR3 has 16 residues. In nucleotides, the CDR3 is TGTGCCAGTAGTGCCACCGACACGACCCCCAATCAGCCCCAGCATTTT. Protein sequence: CASSATDTTPNQPQHF.

This clonotype was picked up many times. The chain uses TRBV12-3 or TRBV12-4 and TRBJ2-3; 9 bases align to TRBD2. The CDR3 sequence is 15 residues long. After removal of 3 bases from V and 0 bases from J, the junction contained 1 base not matched to a gene. The CDR3 DNA sequence: TGTGCCAGCAGTTTGCTAGCGGGGAGCACAGATACGCAGTATTTT. Translation: CASSLLAGSTDTQYF.